The 12 T cell receptor beta chains below come from one sample, sequenced in a study of control samples from healthy donors and cancer patients. TCRdb keeps only in-frame clones here, not all; method: immunoSEQ multiplex PCR. The table records 100,000 or so clones, 91% of them present only once. Sequenced: blood. The receptors come from a woman aged 25-40 years in good health.

Only a few counts were recorded for this clone. The rearrangement links TRBV7-3 to TRBJ2-2; tentatively, D is TRBD1 (5 bases). The CDR3 spans 14 residues. Germline CDR1 reads SGHTA; CDR2 reads FQGTGA. V shed 6 bases and J shed 1 base, with 9 bases lying between them. The CDR3, as DNA: TGTGCCAGCAGTCAGGGCAGGAACACCGGGGAGCTGTTTTTT. Amino acid sequence: CASSQGRNTGELFF.

The V and J genes are TRBV5-1 and TRBJ1-2; TRBD1 matches at 7 bases. CDR3 length: 14 amino acids. J lost 6 bases, V lost 4 bases, and 9 bases had no gene match. Germline assignment: CDR1 SGHRS and CDR2 YFSETQ. The CDR3, as DNA: TGCGCCAGCAGCGGGGACAGTCGCCCCCATGGCTACACCTTC. Protein sequence: CASSGDSRPHGYTF. The entire variable domain, with the rest obtained from reference TRBV5-1 and TRBJ1-2, is as follows: KAGVTQTPRYLIKTRGQQVTLSCSPISGHRSVSWYQQTPGQGLQFLFEYFSETQRNKGNFPGRFSGRQFSNSRSEMNVSTLELGDSALYLCASSGDSRPHGYTFGSGTRLTVV.

The chain is built from TRBV7-2 and TRBJ1-2, with TRBD1 identical over 8 bases. From germline, CDR1 is SGHTA and CDR2 FQGNSA. This CDR3 is 15 amino acids long. V lost 3 bases and J lost 7; bases outside the gene matches: 10. The CDR3 DNA sequence: TGTGCCAGCAGCTTCGTACAGGGGGTGCAAGGTGGCTACACCTTC. The encoded protein is CASSFVQGVQGGYTF. The variable domain in full, with the rest retrieved from reference TRBV7-2 and TRBJ1-2, is GAGVSQSPSNKVTEKGKDVELRCDPISGHTALYWYRQSLGQGLEFLIYFQGNSAPDKSGLPSDRFSAERTGGSVSTLTIQRTQQEDSAVYLCASSFVQGVQGGYTFGSGTRLTVV.

The rearrangement joins TRBV30 to TRBJ1-1; D remains unclear. V lost 3 bases and J lost 8, with 13 bases in between. The CDR3 spans 12 residues. Germline V gene sequence: CDR1 GTSNPN, CDR2 SVGIG (reference sequence). The CDR3 region is CAWRFPGLEAFF. CDR3 DNA sequence: TGTGCCTGGAGATTTCCGGGGTTAGAAGCTTTCTTT.

V and J are TRBV7-2 and TRBJ1-1; weak D call: TRBD1 (5 bases). This CDR3 has 13 residues. With 7 bases removed from V and 2 bases from J, the gap between germline ends came to 11 bases. Germline V gives CDR1 SGHTA, CDR2 FQGNSA. CDR3 DNA sequence: TGTGCCAGCACCCGACAGCCAAACACTGAAGCTTTCTTT. Translation gives CASTRQPNTEAFF.

The CDR3 loop is CASRLRGAFYEQYF. The CDR3 nucleotides read TGTGCCAGCAGACTCAGAGGGGCCTTCTACGAGCAGTACTTC. The gene calls are TRBV6-6 and TRBJ2-7; D may be TRBD1 or TRBD2 (5 bases each). Trimming pared 6 bases from V and 3 bases from J, leaving 15 bases between. CDR1 MNHNY and CDR2 SVGAGI come from the germline V gene (reference sequence). This CDR3 has 14 residues.

This chain links TRBV14 with TRBJ1-5, with D uncertain. Germline CDR1 and CDR2: SGHDN and FVKESK. The CDR3 runs to 13 residues. V was trimmed by 1 base and J by 3 bases, leaving 4 bases between them. The chain's CDR3 is CASSQGLNQPQHF. The CDR3 DNA is TGTGCCAGCAGCCAAGGTCTCAATCAGCCCCAGCATTTT.

This rearrangement joins TRBV5-4 to TRBJ2-2; D possibly corresponds to TRBD2 (6 bases). Germline V gives CDR1 SGHNT, CDR2 YYREEE (reference sequence). CDR3 size: 15 residues. Trimming pared 1 base from V and 2 bases from J, leaving 9 bases between. The CDR3 loop reads CASSLMGGNTGELFF. Here the CDR3 DNA reads TGTGCCAGCAGCTTGATGGGGGGTAACACCGGGGAGCTGTTTTTT.

V and J are TRBV28 and TRBJ1-1; TRBD1 agrees at 7 bases. The trim removed 3 bases at V and 2 bases at J, leaving 6 bases unmatched. CDR3 length: 15 residues. Germline V gene sequence: CDR1 MDHEN, CDR2 SYDVKM. CDR3 sequence reads: CASSLLTGPNTEAFF. CDR3 DNA: TGTGCCAGCAGTTTGTTGACAGGGCCCAACACTGAAGCTTTCTTT.

This rearrangement joins TRBV5-6 to TRBJ2-2; D remains unclear. Trimming took 0 bases from V and 4 from J, leaving 13 bases between them. This CDR3 contains 16 residues. Germline CDR1 is SGHDT and CDR2 is YYEEEE. The CDR3 region is CASSLGIGQLTGELFF. DNA of the CDR3: TGTGCCAGCAGCTTGGGAATAGGGCAGCTCACCGGGGAGCTGTTTTTT.

The chain carries TRBV4-2 and TRBJ1-5; D uncertain. The CDR3 sequence is 16 residues long. The germline gives CDR1 LGHNA, CDR2 YNFKEQ. Trimming pared 1 base from V and 0 bases from J, leaving 10 bases between. As DNA, the CDR3 is TGTGCCAGCAGCCAAGGCACCCCCTATAGCAATCAGCCCCAGCATTTT. Translated, it gives CASSQGTPYSNQPQHF.

V usage is TRBV2 and J usage is TRBJ1-1, with a tentative D call TRBD1 (6 bases). This CDR3 region has 14 residues. Looked up from germline, CDR1 is SNHLY and CDR2 is FYNNEI. Between the trimmed V and J ends, which lost 6 bases and 5 bases, there was a span of 16 bases. CDR3 in amino acids: CASRIDRLRTEAFF. The DNA for the CDR3 is TGTGCCAGCAGGATAGACAGGCTTCGGACTGAAGCTTTCTTT.